Shown below are 15 T cell receptor beta chains from a single sample sequenced in a study of cytomegalovirus exposure and HLA in healthy donors. Repertoires were generated with immunoSEQ multiplex PCR, while TCRdb's copy carries only in-frame clones and drops some. The profile covers about 160,000 clones, with about 90% appearing a single time and 5.7% taken by the ten largest. The sample taken for sequencing was PBMCs. These receptors originate from a woman under 40 in good health and CMV-seronegative.

The V gene is TRBV10-3, the J gene TRBJ2-1, with D maybe TRBD2 (5 bases). The CDR3 length is 12 residues. CDR1 is ENHRY and CDR2 is SYGVKD in the germline V gene. Trimming pared 10 bases from V and 5 bases from J, leaving 12 bases between. DNA of the CDR3: TGTGCCACCCGGGCGGAGGACAATGAGCAGTTCTTC. Protein product: CATRAEDNEQFF.

V gene TRBV28 combines with J gene TRBJ2-1; D perhaps matches TRBD1 (5 bases). Germline V gives CDR1 MDHEN, CDR2 SYDVKM. V was trimmed by 2 bases and J by 10 bases, leaving 9 bases between them. The CDR3 is made up of 12 amino acids. CDR3 in amino acids: CASSLRGWEQFF. The CDR3 DNA is TGTGCCAGCAGTTTAAGGGGCTGGGAGCAGTTCTTC.

V is TRBV18 and J is TRBJ2-5; D is unresolved. Germline assignment: CDR1 KGHSH and CDR2 LQKENI. The CDR3 sequence is 13 residues long. The V and J ends lost 2 bases and 1 base respectively, with 5 bases between them. The CDR3 DNA sequence: TGTGCCAGCTCACCATCTCTCCAAGAGACCCAGTACTTC. Its translation: CASSPSLQETQYF.

The V gene is TRBV15, the J gene TRBJ2-1, with a weak D call TRBD1 (6 bases). This CDR3 has 15 amino acids. The V end lost 3 bases, the J end lost 4 bases, and 13 bases lay between the germline ends. In germline, CDR1 is LNHNV, CDR2 YYDKDF (reference sequence). The CDR3 coding sequence is TGTGCCACCAGCAGGGGATTACAGGGATACAATGAGCAGTTCTTC. Translation gives CATSRGLQGYNEQFF.

This clone was counted once. The chain uses TRBV5-1 and TRBJ1-2; 7 nucleotides agree with TRBD1. This CDR3 is built from 17 residues. V was clipped by 1 base and J by 7 bases; unmatched bases: 16. The germline gives CDR1 SGHRS, CDR2 YFSETQ. The CDR3 sequence: CASSLPSTLGGGRGYTF. The CDR3 DNA follows: TGCGCCAGCAGCTTGCCTTCCACCCTGGGAGGGGGCCGTGGCTACACCTTC.

The chain is built from TRBV5-4 and TRBJ1-3; 7 positions agree with TRBD1. Germline loops: CDR1 SGHNT, CDR2 YYREEE (reference sequence). The CDR3 length is 13 residues. Unmatched junction bases numbered 4, after V lost 10 bases and J lost 0 bases. The CDR3 reads CAGSGGSGNTIYF. In DNA form, the CDR3 reads TGTGCCGGATCAGGGGGCTCTGGAAACACCATATATTTT.

This chain uses TRBV21-1 with TRBJ2-3; the D call of TRBD1 is as the table states it, not checked on the DNA. TRBV21-1 counts as a pseudogene. The length of the CDR3 is 17 residues. CDR3 residues: CASSKEPGTESTDTQYF. CDR3 DNA: TGTGCCAGCAGCAAAGAGCCCGGGACAGAGAGCACAGATACGCAGTATTTT.

The J gene is TRBJ2-2, the V gene TRBV9; D is perhaps TRBD2 (6 bases). Germline CDR1 is SGDLS and CDR2 is YYNGEE. Trimming cost V 4 bases and J 0 bases, with 16 bases left between them. CDR3 length: 17 residues. CDR3 bases: TGTGCCAGCAGCCCTAGGGTGGTAGCGGCGAACACCGGGGAGCTGTTTTTT. Translating it yields CASSPRVVAANTGELFF.

This clone was seen a single time. The V call is TRBV11-2, the J call TRBJ2-7; TRBD1 aligns across 11 bases. The length of the CDR3 is 16 residues. The germline V gene encodes CDR1 SGHAT and CDR2 FQNNGV. The V segment lost 3 bases and the J segment 3 bases; nucleotides outside the gene matches: 7. CDR3 nucleotide sequence: TGTGCCAGCAGCTTTAGACCGGGACAGGGGGACTACGAGCAGTACTTC. It specifies CASSFRPGQGDYEQYF. Together with reference TRBV11-2 and TRBJ2-7, the CDR3 gives the full variable domain: EAGVAQSPRYKIIEKRQSVAFWCNPISGHATLYWYQQILGQGPKLLIQFQNNGVVDDSQLPKDRFSAERLKGVDSTLKIQPAKLEDSAVYLCASSFRPGQGDYEQYFGPGTRLTVT.

This clone has more than one count but fewer than ten. This chain uses TRBV5-1 with TRBJ2-2; D is unclear. This CDR3 has 15 residues. Trimming took 4 bases from V and 3 from J, leaving 13 bases between them. Germline CDR1 SGHRS, CDR2 YFSETQ. Here the CDR3 reads CASSMTVPDTGELFF. DNA for the CDR3: TGCGCCAGCAGCATGACGGTTCCCGACACCGGGGAGCTGTTTTTT.

The chain has TRBV5-1 and TRBJ2-2, with 7 bases that match TRBD1. CDR1 SGHRS and CDR2 YFSETQ come from the germline V gene. Unmatched junction bases numbered 2, after V lost 2 bases and J lost 4 bases. The CDR3 has 14 residues. The chain's CDR3 is CASSLQGSTGELFF. The CDR3 bases are TGCGCCAGCAGCTTACAGGGGTCCACCGGGGAGCTGTTTTTT.

This sequence joins TRBV27 and TRBJ1-2; 7 positions match TRBD1. This CDR3 contains 16 residues. Per germline, CDR1 MNHEY and CDR2 SMNVEV (reference sequence). The junction had 13 bases not matched to a gene; V was cut back by 5 bases and J by 4 bases. CDR3 coding DNA: TGTGCCAGCAGTCCCTCGACAGGGCAGTGGGGCTATGGCTACACCTTC. Protein: CASSPSTGQWGYGYTF.

The rearrangement joins TRBV14 to TRBJ2-1; possibly TRBD2 for D (6 bases). The CDR3 contains 17 residues. Germline values: CDR1 SGHDN, CDR2 FVKESK. V lost 1 base to trimming and J lost 8 bases, with 21 bases between them. This chain's CDR3 is CASSQGSLGLLRDEQFF. CDR3 DNA: TGTGCCAGCAGCCAAGGTAGTTTGGGACTCCTTAGGGATGAGCAGTTCTTC.

The chain recombines TRBV18 with TRBJ2-7, with D possibly being TRBD1 (5 bases). CDR1 KGHSH and CDR2 LQKENI come from the germline V gene. The germline V and J ends were trimmed by 5 bases and 5 bases, with 7 bases remaining between them. The CDR3 consists of 11 residues. For the CDR3, the DNA is TGTGCCAGCTCAGTACAGGACGAGCAGTACTTC. The encoded protein is CASSVQDEQYF. Variable domain in full (rest from reference TRBV18 and TRBJ2-7): NAGVMQNPRHLVRRRGQEARLRCSPMKGHSHVYWYRQLPEEGLKFMVYLQKENIIDESGMPKERFSAEFPKEGPSILRIQQVVRGDSAAYFCASSVQDEQYFGPGTRLTVT.

V and J are TRBV5-4 and TRBJ2-2; 9 bases are a match to TRBD1. After removal of 5 bases from V and 6 bases from J, the junction contained 5 bases not matched to a gene. The CDR3 is made up of 14 amino acids. Germline V gives CDR1 SGHNT, CDR2 YYREEE (reference sequence). The CDR3 DNA follows: TGTGCCAGCAGTTACCGACAGGGGGCCGGGGAGCTGTTTTTT. Translation: CASSYRQGAGELFF.